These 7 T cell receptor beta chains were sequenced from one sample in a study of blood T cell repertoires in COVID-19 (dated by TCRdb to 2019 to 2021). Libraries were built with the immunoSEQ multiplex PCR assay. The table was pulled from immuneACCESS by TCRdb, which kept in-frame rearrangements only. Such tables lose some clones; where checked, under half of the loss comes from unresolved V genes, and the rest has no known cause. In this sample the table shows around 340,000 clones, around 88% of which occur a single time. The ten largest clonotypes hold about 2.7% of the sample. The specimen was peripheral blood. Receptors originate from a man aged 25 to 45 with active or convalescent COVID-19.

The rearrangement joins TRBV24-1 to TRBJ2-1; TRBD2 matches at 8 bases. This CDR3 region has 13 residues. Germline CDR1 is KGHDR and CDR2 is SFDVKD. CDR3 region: CASGTSGSNEQFF. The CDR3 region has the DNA TGTGCAAGCGGAACTAGCGGTTCCAATGAGCAGTTCTTC.

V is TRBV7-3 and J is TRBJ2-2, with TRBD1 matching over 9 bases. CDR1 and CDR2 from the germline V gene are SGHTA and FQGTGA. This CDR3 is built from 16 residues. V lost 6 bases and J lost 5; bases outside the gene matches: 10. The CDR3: CASREPGQGGTGELFF. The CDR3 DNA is TGTGCCAGCAGAGAACCGGGACAGGGAGGGACCGGGGAGCTGTTTTTT.

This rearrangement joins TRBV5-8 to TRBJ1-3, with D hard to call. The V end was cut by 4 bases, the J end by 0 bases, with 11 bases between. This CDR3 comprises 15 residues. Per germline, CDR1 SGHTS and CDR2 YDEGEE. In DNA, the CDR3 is TGTGCCAGCAGCGCCAAACGGTACTCTGGAAACACCATATATTTT. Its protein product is CASSAKRYSGNTIYF.

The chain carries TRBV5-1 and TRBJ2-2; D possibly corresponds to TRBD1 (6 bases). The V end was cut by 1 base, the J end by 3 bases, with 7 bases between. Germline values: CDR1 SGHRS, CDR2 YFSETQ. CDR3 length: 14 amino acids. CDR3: CASSLYRDTGELFF. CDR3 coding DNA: TGCGCCAGCAGCTTGTACAGGGACACCGGGGAGCTGTTTTTT.

CDR3 bases: TGTGCCAGCAGTTCGGCGGCGGGAGGAGGGGATACGCAGTATTTT. Translated: CASSSAAGGGDTQYF. The chain recombines TRBV6-5 with TRBJ2-3, with 8 bases aligning to TRBD2. This CDR3 has 15 amino acids. Germline CDR1 and CDR2: MNHEY and SVGAGI. Trimming at V came to 4 bases and at J to 6 bases, leaving 9 bases not matched to a gene.

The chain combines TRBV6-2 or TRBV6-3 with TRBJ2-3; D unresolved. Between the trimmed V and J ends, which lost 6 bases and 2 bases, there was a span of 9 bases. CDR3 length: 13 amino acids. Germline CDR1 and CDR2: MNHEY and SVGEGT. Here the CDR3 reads CASSHRVTDTQYF. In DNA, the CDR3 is TGTGCCAGCAGCCACCGCGTCACAGATACGCAGTATTTT.

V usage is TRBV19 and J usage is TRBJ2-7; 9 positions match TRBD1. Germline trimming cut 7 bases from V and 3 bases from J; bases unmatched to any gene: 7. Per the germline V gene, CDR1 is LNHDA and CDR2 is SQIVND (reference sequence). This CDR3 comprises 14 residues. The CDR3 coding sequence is TGTGCCAGTACCTCGGGACAGGGAGGCTACGAGCAGTACTTC. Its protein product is CASTSGQGGYEQYF.